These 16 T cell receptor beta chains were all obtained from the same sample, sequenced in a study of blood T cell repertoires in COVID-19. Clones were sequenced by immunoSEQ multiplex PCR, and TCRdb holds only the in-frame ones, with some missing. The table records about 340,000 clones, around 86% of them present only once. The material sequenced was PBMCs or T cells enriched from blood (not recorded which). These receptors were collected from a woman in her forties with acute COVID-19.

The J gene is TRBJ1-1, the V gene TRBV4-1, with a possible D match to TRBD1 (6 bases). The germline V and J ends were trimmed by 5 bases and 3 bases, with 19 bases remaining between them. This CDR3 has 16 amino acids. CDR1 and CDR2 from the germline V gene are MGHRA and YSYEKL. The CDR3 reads CASSNKNRVGDTEAFF. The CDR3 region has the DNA TGCGCCAGCAGCAACAAGAACAGGGTGGGAGACACTGAAGCTTTCTTT.

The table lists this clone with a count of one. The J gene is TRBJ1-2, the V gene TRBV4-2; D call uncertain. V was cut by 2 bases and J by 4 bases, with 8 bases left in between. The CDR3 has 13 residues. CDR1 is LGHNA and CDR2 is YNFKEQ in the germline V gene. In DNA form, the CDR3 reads TGTGCCAGCAGCCAATCACAGCCCTATGGCTACACCTTC. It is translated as CASSQSQPYGYTF.

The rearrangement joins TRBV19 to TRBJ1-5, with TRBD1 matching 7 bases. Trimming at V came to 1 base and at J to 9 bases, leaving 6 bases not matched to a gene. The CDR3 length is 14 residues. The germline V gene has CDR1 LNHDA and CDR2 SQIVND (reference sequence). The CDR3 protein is CASSIGQGHGPQHF. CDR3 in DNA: TGTGCCAGTAGTATAGGACAGGGTCATGGGCCCCAGCATTTT.

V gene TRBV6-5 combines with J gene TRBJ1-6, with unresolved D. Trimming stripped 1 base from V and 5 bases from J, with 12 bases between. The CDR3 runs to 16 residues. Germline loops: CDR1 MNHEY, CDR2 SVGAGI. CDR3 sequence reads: CASSYWGGGNNSPLHF. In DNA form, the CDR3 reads TGTGCCAGCAGTTACTGGGGAGGCGGTAATAATTCACCCCTCCACTTT.

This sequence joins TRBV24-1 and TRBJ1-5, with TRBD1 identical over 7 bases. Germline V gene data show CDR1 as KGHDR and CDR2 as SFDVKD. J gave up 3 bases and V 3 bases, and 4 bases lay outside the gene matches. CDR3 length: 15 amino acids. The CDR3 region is CATSDPGQVNQPQHF. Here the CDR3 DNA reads TGTGCCACCAGTGATCCCGGACAGGTCAATCAGCCCCAGCATTTT.

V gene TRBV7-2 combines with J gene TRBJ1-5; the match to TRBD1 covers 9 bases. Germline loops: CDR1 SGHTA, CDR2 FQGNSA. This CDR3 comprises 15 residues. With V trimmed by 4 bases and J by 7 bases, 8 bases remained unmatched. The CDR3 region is CASSSGQGPWQPQHF. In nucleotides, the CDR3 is TGTGCCAGCAGCTCAGGACAGGGGCCCTGGCAGCCCCAGCATTTT.

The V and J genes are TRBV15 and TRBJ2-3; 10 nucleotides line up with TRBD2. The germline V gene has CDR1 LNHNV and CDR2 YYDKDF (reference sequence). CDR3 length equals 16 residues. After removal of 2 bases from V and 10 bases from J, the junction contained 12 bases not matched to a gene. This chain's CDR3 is CATSRTGTSVRAAQYF. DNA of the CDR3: TGTGCCACCAGCAGAACCGGGACTAGCGTCAGGGCGGCGCAGTATTTT.

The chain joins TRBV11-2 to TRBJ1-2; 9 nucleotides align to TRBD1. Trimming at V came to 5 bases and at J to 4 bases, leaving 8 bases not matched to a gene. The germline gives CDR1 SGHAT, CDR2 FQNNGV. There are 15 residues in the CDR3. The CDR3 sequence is CASSPWDRARYGYTF. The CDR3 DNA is TGTGCCAGCAGCCCCTGGGACAGGGCCCGCTATGGCTACACCTTC.

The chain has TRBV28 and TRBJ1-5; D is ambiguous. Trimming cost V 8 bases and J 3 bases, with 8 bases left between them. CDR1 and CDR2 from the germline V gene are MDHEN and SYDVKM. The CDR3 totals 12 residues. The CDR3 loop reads CASFVLNQPQHF. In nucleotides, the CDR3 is TGTGCCAGCTTCGTTCTCAATCAGCCCCAGCATTTT.

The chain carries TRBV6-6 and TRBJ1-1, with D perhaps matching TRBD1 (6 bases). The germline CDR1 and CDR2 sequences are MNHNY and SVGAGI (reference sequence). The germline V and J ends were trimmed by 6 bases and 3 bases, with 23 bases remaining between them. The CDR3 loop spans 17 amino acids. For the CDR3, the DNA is TGTGCCAGCAGCCGAGGGGGTGGGACTTCCCGGGACACTGAAGCTTTCTTT. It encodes CASSRGGGTSRDTEAFF.

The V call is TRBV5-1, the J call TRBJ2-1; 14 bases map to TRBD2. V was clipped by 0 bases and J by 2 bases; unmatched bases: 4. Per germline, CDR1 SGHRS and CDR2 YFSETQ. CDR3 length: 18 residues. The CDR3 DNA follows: TGCGCCAGCAGCTTGGTGGGACTAGCGGGGGATACCTACAATGAGCAGTTCTTC. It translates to CASSLVGLAGDTYNEQFF. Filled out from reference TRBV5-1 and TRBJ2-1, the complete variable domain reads KAGVTQTPRYLIKTRGQQVTLSCSPISGHRSVSWYQQTPGQGLQFLFEYFSETQRNKGNFPGRFSGRQFSNSRSEMNVSTLELGDSALYLCASSLVGLAGDTYNEQFFGPGTRLTVL.

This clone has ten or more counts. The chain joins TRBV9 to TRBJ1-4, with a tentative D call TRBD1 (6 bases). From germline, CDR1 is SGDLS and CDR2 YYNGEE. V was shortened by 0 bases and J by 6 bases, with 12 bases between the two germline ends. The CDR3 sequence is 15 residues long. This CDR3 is CASSVGGQLDEKLFF. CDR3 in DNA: TGTGCCAGCAGCGTAGGCGGACAGCTTGATGAAAAACTGTTTTTT.

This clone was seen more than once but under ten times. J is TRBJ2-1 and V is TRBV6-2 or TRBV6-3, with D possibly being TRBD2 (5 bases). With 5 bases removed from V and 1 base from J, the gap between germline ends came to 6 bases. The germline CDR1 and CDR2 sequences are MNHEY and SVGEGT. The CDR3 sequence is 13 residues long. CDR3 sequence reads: CASSLASYNEQFF. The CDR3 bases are TGTGCCAGCAGTCTAGCATCCTACAATGAGCAGTTCTTC.

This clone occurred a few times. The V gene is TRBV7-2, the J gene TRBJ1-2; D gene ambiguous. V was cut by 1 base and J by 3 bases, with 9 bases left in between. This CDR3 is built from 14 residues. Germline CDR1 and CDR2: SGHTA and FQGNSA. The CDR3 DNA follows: TGTGCCAGCAGCTTAGGGTATCGGGACTATGGCTACACCTTC. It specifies CASSLGYRDYGYTF.

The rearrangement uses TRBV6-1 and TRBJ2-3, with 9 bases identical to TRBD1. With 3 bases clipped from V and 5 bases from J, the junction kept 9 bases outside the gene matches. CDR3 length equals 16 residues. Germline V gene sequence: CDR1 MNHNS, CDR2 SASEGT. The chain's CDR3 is CASSDLDRGWEDTQYF. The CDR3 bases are TGTGCCAGCAGTGATCTGGACAGGGGCTGGGAAGATACGCAGTATTTT.

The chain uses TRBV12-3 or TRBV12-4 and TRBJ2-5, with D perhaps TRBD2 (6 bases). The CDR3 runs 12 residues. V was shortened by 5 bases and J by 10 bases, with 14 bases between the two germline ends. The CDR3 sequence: CASSPGVMVQYF. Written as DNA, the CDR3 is TGTGCCAGCAGTCCGGGAGTGATGGTCCAGTACTTC.